This T cell receptor beta chain originates from a study of PD-1 blockade in classical Hodgkin lymphoma. Only in-frame clones appear in the TCRdb table, and some are missing; sequencing was by immunoSEQ multiplex PCR. The top ten hold roughly 8.4% of the sample, which has 130,000 to 150,000 clones, 78% seen once. Germline trimming cut 5 bases from V and 3 bases from J; bases unmatched to any gene: 6. The CDR3 sequence is 14 residues long. The germline V gene has CDR1 SGHAT and CDR2 FQNNGV. Every patient was affected by relapse after autologous stem cell transplantation, while exposure to brentuximab vedotin was not uniform.

The sequence came from a human donor with classical Hodgkin lymphoma. Here the sequenced sample was peripheral blood mononuclear cells (PBMCs), taken before the second cycle of nivolumab. V and J are TRBV11-2 and TRBJ2-5; 7 bases align to TRBD2. The CDR3 coding sequence is TGTGCCAGCAGCCCGTGGGGACTAAAAGAGACCCAGTACTTC. The encoded protein is CASSPWGLKETQYF.